A single T cell receptor beta chain is shown here with its context. The source of the sample is a study of tumor-infiltrating lymphocytes in oesophageal squamous cell carcinoma. TCRdb reanalysed the PCR reads using MiXCR and keeps one entry per CDR3 protein. The table lists more than 15,000 distinct CDR3 sequences, around two fifths of them singletons. V was clipped by 1 base and J by 2 bases; unmatched bases: 5. Looked up from germline, CDR1 is SEHNR and CDR2 is FQNEAQ (reference sequence). The CDR3 extends over 16 amino acids. This chain links TRBV7-9 with TRBJ2-4; 7 bases agree with TRBD2. Source material: normal esophageal tissue next to the tumor. The sequence came from a female donor with esophageal squamous cell carcinoma. CDR3 residues: CASSLGQGGSKNIQYF. CDR3 DNA: TGTGCCAGCAGCTTAGGGCAGGGAGGGTCCAAAAACATTCAGTACTTC.